Reported below is one T cell receptor beta chain. The antigen remains undetermined. TCR beta libraries were prepared from cDNA with unique molecular identifiers. It was from roughly 0.93 to 9.6 million T cells that approximately 500,000 cDNA molecules came. TCRdb redid the calling of the PCR reads with MiXCR, one entry per CDR3 protein. The sample contains 650,000 to 850,000 distinct CDR3 sequences, under 70% of which appear only once. These data belong to a study of post-analysis software for immune sequencing data. Study information: The disease courses spanned relapsing-remitting, secondary progressive and progressive-relapsing forms of multiple sclerosis. Whole-study findings and limits: TRBV segments more frequent in patients than in controls numbered several and included TRBV5-6, TRBV5-1 and TRBV20-1. Controls showed significantly higher normalized Chao1 diversity than did multiple sclerosis patients. Analysis by F measure revealed that same-batch samples clustered strongly together.

CDR3 size: 15 residues. V was shortened by 0 bases and J by 4 bases, with 10 bases between the two germline ends. In germline, CDR1 is ENHRY, CDR2 SYGVKD. The sequence was obtained from a girl aged 10-17 years with multiple sclerosis. The gene calls are TRBV10-3 and TRBJ1-5, with TRBD1 as a possible D gene (6 bases). The sample taken for sequencing was blood. In DNA, the CDR3 is TGTGCCATCAGTGAGTCAGCAGGGGTGAATCAGCCCCAGCATTTT. This encodes CAISESAGVNQPQHF.